The clone carrying this T cell receptor (beta chain) was counted only a few times. The antigen is unknown. The sequenced template was cDNA made from the entire isolated RNA. The table came from immunoSEQ multiplex PCR; TCRdb's copy has only in-frame clones and leaves some out. Here the sample spans around 240,000 clones, 9.6% being singletons. This specimen comes from a study of beta chain features in type 1 diabetes. Study-level results: Type 1 diabetes patients had VDJ junctions that carried fewer insertions and more deletions.

V lost 5 bases and J lost 3; bases outside the gene matches: 9. Germline CDR1 LNHDA, CDR2 SQIVND (reference sequence). The CDR3 runs 16 residues. The source material was naive CD4+ T cells from blood. The source of this sequence is a woman aged 18-35 years in good health. The chain joins TRBV19 to TRBJ2-3; 9 bases are a match to TRBD2. The CDR3 loop is CASSVTSGRGTDTQYF. The CDR3 DNA reads TGTGCCAGTAGTGTGACTAGCGGCAGGGGTACAGATACGCAGTATTTT.